The present entry profiles one T cell receptor (beta chain) with its context. No cognate antigen has been identified for it. Per-base qualities were not stored, and no clone one base away is much larger. TCRdb names Illumina HiSeq 1500 as the instrument used. TCRdb trimmed the raw reads at Q25, called clones with MiXCR and kept productive beta chains. One record per CDR3 amino acid sequence lists the most common genes and DNA. The sample has about 920,000 distinct CDR3 sequences on record, less than 40% of them singletons. Roughly an eighth of the sample is held by the ten biggest clonotypes. At the junction V is shortened by 5 bases and J by 2 bases, with 18 bases in between. Per the germline V gene (reference sequence), MNHNY is the CDR1 and SVGAGI is the CDR2. Including the terminal cysteine and phenylalanine, the CDR3 comprises 17 residues. Only CDR3 DNA is held: 51 bases, read in frame from base 1.

These data come from a study of T cell repertoires in cytomegalovirus infection (dated by TCRdb to 2018 to 2020). At the level of the whole study: Recently identified HLA-C-restricted CMV epitopes, whose presentation resists viral immunomodulation, were targeted by peptide stimulations together with well-studied HLA-B-restricted epitopes. Because public TCR beta signatures pointed to carriage of CMV infection together with the matching HLA type, the HLA type of each donor mattered for the analysis. Broader findings and caveats from the paper: Cumulative frequency of public TCR beta family members discriminated carriers of CMV infection plus the relevant HLA type in this cohort and an independent 352-donor cohort. The ex vivo response was dominated by HLA-C-restricted CMV-specific TCR beta clonotypes, and the single most frequent clonotype in two of eight donors was supplied by these HLA-C-restricted clonotypes.

This specimen's treatment or condition label, per the study, means: in vitro stimulation with specific CMV peptide epitopes to enrich CMV-specific T cells. The source material was cultured CD8+ T cells from PBMCs, sampled from culture after CMV antigen stimulation. This chain joins TRBV6-6 to TRBJ1-4, with TRBD1 perhaps the D gene, on 5 matching bases. This sequence originates from a human donor in good health (CMV status not recorded). Some clones in this sample may be carry-over from other donors' samples. The nucleotide sequence reads TGTGCCAGCAGTCCCGAGGTCGATTCAGGGACTAATGAAAAACTGTTTTTT. This is translated as CASSPEVDSGTNEKLFF.